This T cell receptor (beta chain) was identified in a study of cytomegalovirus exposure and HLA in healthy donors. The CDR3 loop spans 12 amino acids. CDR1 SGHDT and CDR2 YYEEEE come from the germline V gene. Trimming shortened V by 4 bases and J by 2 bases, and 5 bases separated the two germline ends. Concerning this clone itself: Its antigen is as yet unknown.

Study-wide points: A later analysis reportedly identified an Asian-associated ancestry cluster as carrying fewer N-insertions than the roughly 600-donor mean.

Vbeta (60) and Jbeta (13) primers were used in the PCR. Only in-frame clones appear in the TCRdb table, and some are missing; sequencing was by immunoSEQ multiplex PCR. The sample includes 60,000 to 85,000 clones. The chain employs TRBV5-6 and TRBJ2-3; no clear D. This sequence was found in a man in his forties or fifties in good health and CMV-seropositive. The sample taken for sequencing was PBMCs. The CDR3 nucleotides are TGTGCCAGCAGCCCCTACACAGATACGCAGTATTTT. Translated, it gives CASSPYTDTQYF.